These T cell receptor beta chains were read from a single sample in a study of T-cell memory formation after mild COVID-19. TCRdb processed the 5' RACE reads anew with MiXCR; each CDR3 protein has one entry. The sample records hundreds of thousands of distinct CDR3 sequences, roughly 20% being singletons. The specimen sequenced was PBMCs or a T cell subset sorted from them (not recorded which). These receptors were collected from an adult woman who had mild COVID-19 (a few samples of this study predate the infection). Cell type and time point are not known. The CDR3 runs from the conserved cysteine through the conserved F or W.

CDR3 length: 13; J gene: TRBJ2-7; V gene: TRBV27; CDR3 protein: CASSFSDIYEQYF
CDR3 length: 16; J gene: TRBJ2-5; V gene: TRBV7-9; CDR3 protein: CASSPRLAGAWETQYF
CDR3 length: 12; J gene: TRBJ1-2; V gene: TRBV30; CDR3 protein: CAWSRGQGVHTF
CDR3 length: 12; J gene: TRBJ2-7; V gene: TRBV7-9; CDR3 protein: CASSFRASEQYF
CDR3 length: 14; J gene: TRBJ2-3; V gene: TRBV7-7; CDR3 protein: CASSLEAGGGTQYF
CDR3 length: 12; J gene: TRBJ2-7; V gene: TRBV6-1; CDR3 protein: CASSEGVVEQYF
CDR3 length: 14; J gene: TRBJ1-2; V gene: TRBV5-4; CDR3 protein: CASSFRTGGFGYTF
CDR3 length: 11; J gene: TRBJ2-2; V gene: TRBV6-5; CDR3 protein: CASSNSGELFF
CDR3 length: 15; J gene: TRBJ2-5; V gene: TRBV7-9; CDR3 protein: CASSHEGGAQETQYF
CDR3 length: 14; J gene: TRBJ2-5; V gene: TRBV12-3/TRBV12-4; CDR3 protein: CASTRMGQQETQYF
CDR3 length: 12; J gene: TRBJ2-7; V gene: TRBV5-1; CDR3 protein: CASSLVGATQYF
CDR3 length: 16; J gene: TRBJ2-1; V gene: TRBV6-5; CDR3 protein: CASSYFPSGRGNEQFF
CDR3 length: 13; J gene: TRBJ2-1; V gene: TRBV7-3; CDR3 protein: CASSVGLAGRRFF
CDR3 length: 14; J gene: TRBJ1-5; V gene: TRBV4-1; CDR3 protein: CASSQGFGNQPQHF
CDR3 length: 14; J gene: TRBJ1-6; V gene: TRBV5-1; CDR3 protein: CASSLRGHNSPLHF
CDR3 length: 19; J gene: TRBJ2-7; V gene: TRBV18; CDR3 protein: CASSPGFSGTPYISYEQYF